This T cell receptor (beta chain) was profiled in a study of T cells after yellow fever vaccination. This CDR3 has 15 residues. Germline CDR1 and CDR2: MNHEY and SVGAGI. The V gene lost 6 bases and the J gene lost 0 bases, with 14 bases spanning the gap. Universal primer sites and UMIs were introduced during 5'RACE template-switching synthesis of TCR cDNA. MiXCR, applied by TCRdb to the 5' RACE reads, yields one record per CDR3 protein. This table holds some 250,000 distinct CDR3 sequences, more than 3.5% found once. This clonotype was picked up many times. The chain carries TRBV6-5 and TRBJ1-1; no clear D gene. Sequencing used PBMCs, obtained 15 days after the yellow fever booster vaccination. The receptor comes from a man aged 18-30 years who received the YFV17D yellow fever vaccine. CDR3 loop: CASSRLTQMNTEAFF. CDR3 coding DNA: TGTGCCAGCAGCCGCCTAACACAAATGAACACTGAAGCTTTCTTT.